This T cell receptor (beta chain) was identified in a study of cytomegalovirus exposure and HLA in healthy donors. CDR1 and CDR2 (germline): MDHEN, SYDVKM. The CDR3 covers 15 residues. V was trimmed by 3 bases and J by 0 bases, leaving 10 bases between them. Concerning this clone itself: This CDR3 is also generated by other DNA sequences in the sample.

Primers: 60 Vbeta forward and 13 Jbeta reverse. The table came from immunoSEQ multiplex PCR; TCRdb's copy has only in-frame clones and leaves some out. The sample holds 70,000 to 80,000 clones, around 80% seen once. The sequencing sample was made of PBMCs. The source of this sequence is a man younger than 35 in good health and CMV-seronegative. V gene TRBV28 combines with J gene TRBJ2-3, with D perhaps TRBD2 (5 bases). The CDR3 nucleotides read TGTGCCAGCAGTTTTCGGACTCCTAGCACAGATACGCAGTATTTT. This sequence encodes CASSFRTPSTDTQYF.